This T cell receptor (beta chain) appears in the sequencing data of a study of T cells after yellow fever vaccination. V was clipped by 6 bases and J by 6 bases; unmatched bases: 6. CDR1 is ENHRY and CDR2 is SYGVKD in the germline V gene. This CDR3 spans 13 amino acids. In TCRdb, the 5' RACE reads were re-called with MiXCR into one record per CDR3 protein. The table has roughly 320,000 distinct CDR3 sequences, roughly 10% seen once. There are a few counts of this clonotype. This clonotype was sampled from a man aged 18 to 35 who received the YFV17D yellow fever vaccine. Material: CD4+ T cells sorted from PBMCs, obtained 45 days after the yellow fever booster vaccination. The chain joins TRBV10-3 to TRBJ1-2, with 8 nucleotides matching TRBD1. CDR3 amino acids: CAISPSTGDGYTF. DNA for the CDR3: TGTGCCATCAGCCCCTCGACAGGGGATGGCTACACCTTC.